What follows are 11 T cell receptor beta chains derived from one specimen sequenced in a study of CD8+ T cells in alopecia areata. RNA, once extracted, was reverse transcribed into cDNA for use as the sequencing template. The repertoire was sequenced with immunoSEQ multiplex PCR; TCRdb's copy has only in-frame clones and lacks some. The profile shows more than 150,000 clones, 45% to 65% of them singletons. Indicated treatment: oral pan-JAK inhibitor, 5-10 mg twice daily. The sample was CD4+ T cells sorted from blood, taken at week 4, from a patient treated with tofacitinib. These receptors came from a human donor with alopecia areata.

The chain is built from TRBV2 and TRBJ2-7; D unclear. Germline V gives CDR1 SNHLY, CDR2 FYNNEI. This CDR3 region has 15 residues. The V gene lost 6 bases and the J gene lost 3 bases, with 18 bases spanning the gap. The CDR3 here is CASSLRTYLNYEQYF. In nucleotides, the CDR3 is TGTGCCAGCAGCCTTCGGACGTACCTCAACTACGAGCAGTACTTC.

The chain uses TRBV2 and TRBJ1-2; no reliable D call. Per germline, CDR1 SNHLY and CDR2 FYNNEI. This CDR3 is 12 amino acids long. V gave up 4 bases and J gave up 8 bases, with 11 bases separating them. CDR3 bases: TGTGCCAGCAGTGCCGGGGATAGCGGCTACACCTTC. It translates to CASSAGDSGYTF.

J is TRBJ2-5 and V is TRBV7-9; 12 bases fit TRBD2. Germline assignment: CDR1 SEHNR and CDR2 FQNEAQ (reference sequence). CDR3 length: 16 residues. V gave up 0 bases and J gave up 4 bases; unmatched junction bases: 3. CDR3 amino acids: CASSLAVTSGGETQYF. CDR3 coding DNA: TGTGCCAGCAGCTTAGCGGTGACTAGCGGGGGAGAGACCCAGTACTTC.

This chain's CDR3 is CAWSVKGAGGELFF. The CDR3 bases are TGTGCCTGGAGTGTAAAGGGGGCGGGCGGGGAGCTGTTTTTT. The rearrangement uses TRBV30 and TRBJ2-2; 7 nucleotides match TRBD1. There are 14 residues in the CDR3. With 0 bases clipped from V and 7 bases from J, the junction kept 5 bases outside the gene matches. CDR1 is GTSNPN and CDR2 is SVGIG in the germline V gene (reference sequence).

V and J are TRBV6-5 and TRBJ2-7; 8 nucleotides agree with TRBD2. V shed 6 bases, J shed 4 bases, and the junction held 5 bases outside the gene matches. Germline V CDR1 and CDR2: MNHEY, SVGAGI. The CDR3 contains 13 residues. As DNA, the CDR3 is TGTGCCAGCAGCCGGGGGGGAGGTTACGAGCAGTACTTC. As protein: CASSRGGGYEQYF.

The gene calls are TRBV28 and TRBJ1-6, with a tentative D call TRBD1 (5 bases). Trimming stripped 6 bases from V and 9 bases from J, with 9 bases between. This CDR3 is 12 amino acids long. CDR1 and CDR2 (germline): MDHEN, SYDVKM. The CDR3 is CASRTAPSPLHF. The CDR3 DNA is TGTGCCAGCAGGACAGCGCCTTCACCCCTCCACTTT.

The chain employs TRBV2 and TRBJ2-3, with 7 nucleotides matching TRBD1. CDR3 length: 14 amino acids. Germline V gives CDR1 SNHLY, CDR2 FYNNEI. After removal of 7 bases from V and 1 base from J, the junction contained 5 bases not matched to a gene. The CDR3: CASTEGQRTDTQYF. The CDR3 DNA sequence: TGTGCCAGCACCGAGGGACAGCGCACAGATACGCAGTATTTT.

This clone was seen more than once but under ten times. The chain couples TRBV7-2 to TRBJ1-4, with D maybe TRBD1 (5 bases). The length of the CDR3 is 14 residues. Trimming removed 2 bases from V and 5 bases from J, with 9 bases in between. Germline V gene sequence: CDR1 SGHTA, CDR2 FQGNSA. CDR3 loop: CASSLRQSNEKLFF. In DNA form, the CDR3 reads TGTGCCAGCAGCTTACGACAGAGCAATGAAAAACTGTTTTTT.

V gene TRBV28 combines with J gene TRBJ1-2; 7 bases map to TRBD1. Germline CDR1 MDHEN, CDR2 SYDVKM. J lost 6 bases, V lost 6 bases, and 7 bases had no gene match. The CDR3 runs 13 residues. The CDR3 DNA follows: TGTGCCAGCAGAAGACAGGGCCCCAATGGCTACACCTTC. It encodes CASRRQGPNGYTF.

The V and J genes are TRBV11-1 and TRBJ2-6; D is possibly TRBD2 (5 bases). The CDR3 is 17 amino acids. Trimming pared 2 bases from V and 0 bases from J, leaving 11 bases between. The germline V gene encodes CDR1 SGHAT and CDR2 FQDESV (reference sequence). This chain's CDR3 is CASSLWTPSSGANVLTF. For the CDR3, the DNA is TGTGCCAGCAGCTTATGGACTCCTAGCTCTGGGGCCAACGTCCTGACTTTC.

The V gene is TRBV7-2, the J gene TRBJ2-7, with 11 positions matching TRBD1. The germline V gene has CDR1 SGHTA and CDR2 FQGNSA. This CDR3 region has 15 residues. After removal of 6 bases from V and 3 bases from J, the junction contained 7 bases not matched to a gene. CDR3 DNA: TGTGCCAGCAGTCGAGCCGGGACAGGGGGCTACGAGCAGTACTTC. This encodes CASSRAGTGGYEQYF.